Listed here is a single TCR beta chain. This clone appeared once. It lacks a known antigen. It has no much larger one-base neighbor in the sample; base qualities were not kept. The CDR3 has 14 amino acids, counting the end cysteine and phenylalanine. Only the CDR3 DNA stays, 42 bases, in frame from base 1. V and J lose 0 bases and 0 bases, and a span of 6 bases separates them. From a lookup of the germline V gene, CDR1 and CDR2 are SGHAT and FQNNGV. The donors were healthy, HIV-negative adults who had no recently reported acute infections or vaccinations. Every donor was a Caucasian adult residing in Nashville, Tennessee, USA. CD4+ T cells were enriched by magnetic negative selection; naive cells were then positively selected on CD45RA, and the negative fraction formed the memory subset. After blood collection by leukapheresis, PBMCs were isolated using Ficoll-Histopaque density gradient centrifugation and then cryopreserved in the vapor phase of liquid nitrogen. Analytical flow cytometry was used to check the purity and quantity of each magnetically sorted T cell population. Each sorted fraction had its genomic DNA isolated and then quantified by UV absorbance on a Nanodrop 2000c.

The data are from a study of shared clonotypes between healthy human individuals (dated by TCRdb to the early 2020s). As for the study more broadly: A few men and two women, aged 18 to 49 years, made up the cohort. Each donor's leukapheresis produced roughly between roughly 0.85 and 10 billion PBMCs. Blood TCR repertoires of roughly 5 healthy adults were deeply sequenced to estimate repertoire size and the extent of clonotype sharing between individuals. Different laboratories and diverse techniques were used to prepare libraries and sequence TCR repertoires, to increase sequencing depth and limit assay-specific biases. For each donor, CD4 naive and CD4 memory were each given three plates, CD8 naive was given two plates, and CD8 memory was given one plate. What the study reported, not specific to this receptor: Compared with non-shared clonotypes, the clonotypes found in all four sorted-subset donors had higher generation probabilities. Pairwise subsampling led to the expectation that sequencing depth would affect the degree of clonotype sharing among donors. The genetic and exposure-history diversity represented was limited by the small number of donors. Incomplete sequencing was indicated by rarefaction of sorted-subset datasets, despite the large sequencing depth. Naive subsets generally had larger estimated clonotype richness than memory subsets did. Sharing across a few donors was observed for about 5% of naive CD4, 3% to 3.5% of naive CD8, about 2.3% of memory CD4, and roughly 0.4% of memory CD8 clonotypes. Sampling was restricted to blood, and TCR repertoires in tissues likely differ from the TCR repertoires found in blood.

Using the deep immunoSEQ assay, TCR CDR3 regions were amplified from genomic DNA by multiplex PCR. Genomic DNA extracted from each cell subset was distributed evenly over all wells of several immunoSEQ 96-well plates, and each plate served as one replicate. For sorted subsets, each replicate PCR was loaded with approximately 200 ng genomic DNA, equivalent to approximately 27,000 T cell genomes. The purified libraries were quantified using a Qubit 3.0 fluorometer, sized with a Bioanalyzer 2100, and then quantified again using the KAPA Library Quantification kit. A separate single-read 150-cycle Illumina NextSeq 550 flow cell was used to sequence each immunoSEQ 96-well plate. As for how the authors treated the data: Because the immunoSEQ output included only junctional sequences and no quality scores, the filtering could not be the same as the filtering used for full-length reads. To assign V/J genes and CDR3, sequences were annotated against IMGT germline references using PyIR, a Python wrapper for IgBLAST v1.9. Reads were filtered out if the reads had weak V/J assignments (E-value above 1e-6), no CDR3, stop codons, out-of-frame junctions, or ambiguous translated residues. A V3J clonotype was defined by an identical inferred V gene, J gene, and CDR3 amino acid sequence. To compute the percentage overlap between repertoires, the number of shared unique clonotypes was divided by the size of the smaller repertoire. Repertoire richness was assessed with RTK rarefaction, the Chao1 estimator, and Recon v2.1 estimates of unobserved clonotypes. OLGA was used to compute generation probabilities for all TCRbeta clonotypes that the gDNA method yielded from a handful of donors. Drawn from immuneACCESS, this table holds only the in-frame rearrangements with V and J called that TCRdb kept. Clones are partly lost; checked studies trace under half to an unresolved V gene and leave the rest unexplained. The V and J calls and clone size are taken from that table; D and trimming were inferred from the DNA. The sample table holds almost 750,000 clones, of which roughly 72% were seen once. The ten largest clones capture about 1.8% of the sample.

The chain is encoded by TRBV11-2 joined to TRBJ2-7, and TRBD2 may be the D gene, going by 5 matching bases. The sequence was collected from a woman aged 30 to 39 in good health. Sequenced material: memory CD4+ T cells sorted from blood. Taken with the paper, the label for cell subset or site translates to: CD45RA-negative fraction. The CDR3: CASSLEAGSYEQYF. The nucleotide sequence reads as follows: TGTGCCAGCAGCTTAGAGGCGGGCTCCTACGAGCAGTACTTC.